This T cell receptor (beta chain) comes out of a study of T cells after yellow fever vaccination. Study-wide results and caveats: A weaker secondary response peaked on day 5, the primary on day 15. Clones from primary vaccination mostly reappeared after the booster (roughly 95% CD4, around 90% CD8).

This clonotype was seen at least ten times. What it binds is unknown. Production of TCR cDNA was by 5'RACE template switching, which also added a universal primer site and UMIs. TCRdb re-derived calls from the 5' RACE reads in MiXCR, one entry per CDR3 protein. The table lists about 230,000 distinct CDR3 sequences, around 6.7% of them singletons, with more than 0.85% in the top ten. This material consisted of CD4+ T cells sorted from PBMCs, taken on the day of the yellow fever booster vaccination. The receptor was isolated from a man between 25 and 39 years old who received the YFV17D yellow fever vaccine.

This chain's CDR3 is CASRGSGKNIQYF. The CDR3 region has the DNA TGTGCCAGTAGGGGGAGTGGCAAAAACATTCAGTACTTC. V gene TRBV6-2 or TRBV6-3 combines with J gene TRBJ2-4; a possible D gene is TRBD1 (6 bases). The CDR3 sequence is 13 residues long. Per germline, CDR1 MNHEY and CDR2 SVGEGT. V dropped 9 bases and J dropped 3 bases, with 12 bases sitting between them.